Below, one T cell receptor (beta chain) is given with its context. This entry is derived from a study of T-cell reconstitution after alpha-beta-depleted transplantation in children. Preparing the TCRbeta library involved the use of unique molecular identifiers. MiXCR, run by TCRdb on the PCR reads, gives a single entry per CDR3 protein. The table lists 60,000 to 85,000 distinct CDR3 sequences, around a sixth of them singletons. The CDR3 extends over 17 amino acids. V was clipped by 3 bases and J by 4 bases, with 21 bases between them. The chain couples TRBV12-3 or TRBV12-4 to TRBJ2-5; no clear D gene. The sequencing here drew on PBMCs, mostly from graft donor cells, taken 360 days after TCRalphabeta/CD19-depleted stem cell transplant. This receptor was taken from a male patient aged 2-9 years who had a stem cell transplant for acute lymphoblastic leukemia, so the T cells may come from the graft donor. CDR3 nucleotides: TGTGCCAGCAGTTTGGGTGAGTGGGAAAAGGCTCCAGAGACCCAGTACTTC. Its translation: CASSLGEWEKAPETQYF.